The clone carrying this T cell receptor beta chain was recorded many times. Its antigen is still unknown. The source of the sample is a study of breast tumors, draining lymph nodes, adjacent tissues. Study results and limitations: Findings are consistent with lymph node origin and intratumoral expansion of most tumor T cells. Tumor TCR diversity was below lymph nodes but above nontumor tissue. Data only fit, rather than demonstrated, lymph node origin of most tumor T cells.

CDR3 size: 12 residues. Germline trimming cut 2 bases from V and 11 bases from J; bases unmatched to any gene: 7. CDR1 is GTSNPN and CDR2 is SVGIG in the germline V gene (reference sequence). Samples came from axillary lymph nodes draining the breast cancer. Via MiXCR, TCRdb re-called the multiplex PCR reads, giving one row per CDR3 protein. The data hold over 150,000 distinct CDR3 sequences, with around a third observed a single time. The chain has TRBV30 and TRBJ1-2; TRBD1 matches 8 bases. Sample: axillary lymph node tissue. The sequence derives from a female donor with breast cancer. Some clones in this sample may be carry-over from other donors' samples. CDR3 coding DNA: TGTGCCTGGAGTTCCGACAGGGGTGAATACACCTTC. It encodes CAWSSDRGEYTF.